This TCR beta chain was observed in a study of long-term antiretroviral therapy in people with HIV. Overall study context: The earliest specimens came about a decade ahead of the 2015 immediate-ART recommendation.

Sequencing used immunoSEQ v3.0 at survey level. The data were produced by immunoSEQ multiplex PCR, yet TCRdb's version contains in-frame clones alone and is incomplete. The repertoire holds around 20,000 clones, with around 80% as singletons. The CDR3 sequence is 15 residues long. The V gene end was trimmed by 3 bases and the J gene end by 2 bases; junction bases not matched to a gene: 6. CDR1 MNHEY and CDR2 SMNVEV come from the germline V gene (reference sequence). The chain links TRBV27 to TRBJ2-5, with TRBD2 identical over 7 bases. The clonotype comes from a young woman with HIV. This sample comprised unsorted PBMCs, obtained 0.6 years after starting antiretroviral therapy. The CDR3 DNA is TGTGCCAGCAGTTTTACGGGGGGTTTACAAGAGACCCAGTACTTC. Protein product: CASSFTGGLQETQYF.